What follows describes a single T cell receptor (beta chain). This sample was taken from a study of T-cell memory formation after mild COVID-19. One entry per CDR3 protein, called by TCRdb with MiXCR from the 5' RACE reads. The table shows over 300,000 distinct CDR3 sequences, with more than 20% occurring only once. The CDR3 is 10 residues long. The J segment lost 15 bases and the V segment lost 5 bases, leaving 2 bases of the junction unmatched. The receptor's source is a man between 18 and 35 years old who had mild COVID-19 (a few samples of this study predate the infection). Cell type and time point are not known. V and J are TRBV12-3 or TRBV12-4 and TRBJ2-1, with 9 bases fitting TRBD1. Sample: PBMCs or a T cell subset sorted from them (not recorded which). CDR3 DNA sequence: TGTGCCAGCAGTCGGGACAGGGTGTTCTTC. Residues: CASSRDRVFF.